The 12 T cell receptor beta chains given below trace back to one sample, sequenced in a study of shared clonotypes between healthy human individuals. Profiled with immunoSEQ multiplex PCR; TCRdb holds only in-frame clones, not every one. Of fewer than 1.6 million clones listed, 98% to 99% were seen once; the top ten hold approximately 0.38%. Input material: naive CD4+ T cells sorted from blood. Subset specified: CD45RA+ positively selected. The receptor set was obtained from a man aged 25-45 years in good health.

V is TRBV5-4 and J is TRBJ2-7; 9 bases fit TRBD1. In germline, CDR1 is SGHNT, CDR2 YYREEE (reference sequence). The CDR3 is 15 residues long. With V trimmed by 5 bases and J by 2 bases, 8 bases remained unmatched. CDR3 nucleotides: TGTGCCAGCAGTTGGGACAGGGCCCTGACCTACGAGCAGTACTTC. Its translation: CASSWDRALTYEQYF.

J is TRBJ2-7 and V is TRBV18; no clear D gene. The CDR3 runs 12 residues. CDR1 and CDR2 (germline): KGHSH, LQKENI. Trimming removed 5 bases from V and 4 bases from J, with 9 bases in between. CDR3 in DNA: TGTGCCAGCTCATCTTCCGGGTACGAGCAGTACTTC. Translated, it gives CASSSSGYEQYF.

This chain uses TRBV7-9 with TRBJ2-7; 10 nucleotides match TRBD2. Per the germline V gene, CDR1 is SEHNR and CDR2 is FQNEAQ (reference sequence). The CDR3 extends over 15 amino acids. V lost 5 bases and J lost 5; bases outside the gene matches: 9. CDR3 sequence (DNA): TGTGCCAGCAGCGCCCTAGCGGGAGTAGCCCACGAGCAGTACTTC. This gives the protein CASSALAGVAHEQYF.

The rearrangement uses TRBV10-1 and TRBJ2-7; no firm D call. CDR1 is WNHNN and CDR2 is SYGVQD in the germline V gene (reference sequence). CDR3 length: 13 residues. V dropped 5 bases and J dropped 3 bases, with 11 bases sitting between them. CDR3 sequence (DNA): TGCGCCAGCAGTCGGACCCCGGTCTACGAGCAGTACTTC. The encoded protein is CASSRTPVYEQYF.

The genes are TRBV5-1 and TRBJ2-7, with D perhaps TRBD2 (6 bases). V was shortened by 6 bases and J by 0 bases, with 13 bases between the two germline ends. CDR1 and CDR2 (germline): SGHRS, YFSETQ. This CDR3 region has 14 residues. The CDR3 bases are TGCGCCAGCACCCACACCGGGGGCTCCTACGAGCAGTACTTC. Amino acid sequence: CASTHTGGSYEQYF.

This rearrangement joins TRBV4-1 to TRBJ1-2; D is uncertain. Trimming shortened V by 1 base and J by 8 bases, and 17 bases separated the two germline ends. Germline values: CDR1 MGHRA, CDR2 YSYEKL. The CDR3 length is 15 residues. This CDR3 is CASSQVLQTTGGYTF. The DNA for the CDR3 is TGCGCCAGCAGCCAAGTCTTACAGACGACGGGCGGCTACACCTTC.

The CDR3 coding sequence is TGTGCCAGCAGCAAAGCGCTTAGGGGACAGCGGACCTACGAGCAGTACTTC. It yields the protein CASSKALRGQRTYEQYF. V gene TRBV21-1 combines with J gene TRBJ2-7; TRBD1, the table's D call, lacks a check against the DNA. TRBV21-1 corresponds to a pseudogene. CDR3 length equals 17 residues.

The chain recombines TRBV7-2 with TRBJ2-2; maybe TRBD2 (5 bases). V dropped 4 bases and J dropped 2 bases, with 11 bases sitting between them. This CDR3 contains 15 residues. CDR1 is SGHTA, CDR2 FQGNSA, per germline. The CDR3 protein is CASSSGVSNTGELFF. The CDR3 bases are TGTGCCAGCAGCTCCGGGGTCTCCAACACCGGGGAGCTGTTTTTT.

V and J are TRBV10-3 and TRBJ2-5; D ambiguous. The CDR3 loop spans 12 amino acids. CDR1 is ENHRY and CDR2 is SYGVKD in the germline V gene. The ends were cut back, 8 bases at V and 5 bases at J, with 12 bases in the middle. CDR3 nucleotide sequence: TGTGCCATCCAAGGAGTGGGGGAGACCCAGTACTTC. Its protein is CAIQGVGETQYF.

Note on this clone: Additional DNA sequences in this sample encode the identical CDR3. This CDR3 is CASSLASGANVLTF. CDR3 in DNA: TGCGCCAGCAGCTTAGCTTCTGGGGCCAACGTCCTGACTTTC. The rearrangement links TRBV5-1 to TRBJ2-6; D ambiguous. V dropped 2 bases and J dropped 1 base, with 4 bases sitting between them. In germline, CDR1 is SGHRS, CDR2 YFSETQ. The CDR3 length is 14 residues.

The chain carries TRBV6-1 and TRBJ2-7; D is perhaps TRBD1 or TRBD2 (5 bases each). Trimming removed 2 bases from V and 2 bases from J, with 13 bases in between. The CDR3 spans 15 residues. The germline gives CDR1 MNHNS, CDR2 SASEGT. The CDR3 reads CASSEWGIRTYEQYF. CDR3 bases: TGTGCCAGCAGTGAATGGGGGATTCGGACCTACGAGCAGTACTTC.

The J gene is TRBJ2-1, the V gene TRBV10-3; the D gene is possibly TRBD2 (5 bases). This CDR3 region has 12 residues. V dropped 5 bases and J dropped 7 bases, with 9 bases sitting between them. Germline values: CDR1 ENHRY, CDR2 SYGVKD. The CDR3 here is CAISRDLNEQFF. As DNA, the CDR3 is TGTGCCATCAGTCGGGATTTGAATGAGCAGTTCTTC.